This record concerns one T cell receptor (beta chain) sequence. V lost 0 bases to trimming and J lost 5 bases; unmatched junction nucleotides: 2. Germline values: CDR1 GTSNPN, CDR2 SVGIG (reference sequence). The CDR3 is made up of 13 amino acids. The data stem from a study of blood T cell repertoires in COVID-19. Across the whole study: Samples taken during acute and convalescent COVID-19 were collected in the United States, Italy and Spain. In each case, the material was cDNA or gDNA derived from T cells, B-cell-depleted T cells, or PBMCs.

In the original processing: Amplified reference gene primers provided the basis for estimating nucleated cell counts. TCRdb's copy holds only in-frame clones and misses some; the assay was immunoSEQ multiplex PCR. Clonal size and the V and J genes are those of that table, whereas D and trimming came from the DNA. The sample has some 210,000 clones; about 90% are singletons. Sample: peripheral blood. This sequence was found in a man younger than 45 with acute or convalescent COVID-19. The chain links TRBV30 to TRBJ1-1, with 8 bases matching TRBD1. CDR3 DNA: TGTGCCTGGAGTGTTACAGGGGGAACTGAAGCTTTCTTT. Its translation: CAWSVTGGTEAFF.